The source of this T cell receptor (beta chain) is a study of long-term antiretroviral therapy in people with HIV (dated by TCRdb to the early 2020s). Turning to the overall study: Collection of the earliest samples took place about a decade ahead of the 2015 WHO recommendation for immediate ART, at a time when ART was typically delayed until CD4 counts fell. Of the 30 or so participants with HIV, about a dozen were female. No cross-contamination during QIAcube processing was seen in test extractions of a monoclonal T-cell line run alongside roughly 35 polyclonal samples. The cohort contributed over 150 cryopreserved PBMC samples from a few dozen adults with confirmed HIV infection, collected serially over a mean of around 6 years (range 1-12). A retrospective serial study tested whether ART initiation and durable HIV suppression were associated with changes in peripheral blood TRB repertoire composition and diversity. The study at large found these results: The repertoire was dominated across all time points by expanded TRB clones identified before ART initiation, although this dominance was seen to fluctuate and to decrease in many PLHIV after ART. Narrower CDR3 length ranges were observed in HIV repertoires than in controls, and an antigen-experienced repertoire with only a slight naive shift after ART was suggested by the network structure. Unsorted PBMC were profiled instead of sorted CD4+ and CD8+ T cells because pre-ART samples had limited cell numbers. The samples span the years 2004 to 2017, and the ART regimens used at that time may not be as effective as current regimens. ART initiation was associated with a significant increase in TRB diversity, but diversity stayed significantly below transplant donor controls even after long-term ART. Owing to limited PBMC availability, only the TCR beta chain was sequenced, without alpha chain pairing. No data were available on ART adherence, viral resistance or therapy changes, limiting inferences about post-ART repertoire changes.

The germline V gene (reference sequence) yields SGHNT for CDR1 and YYREEE for CDR2. The CDR3 runs 16 amino acids, cysteine and phenylalanine included. Only the CDR3 DNA stays, 48 bases, in frame from base 1. V was cut back by 0 bases and J by 1 base, leaving a gap of 13 bases between them. Worth noting for this clone: What antigen it recognizes has not been identified. The sample holds no much larger clone one base away, and base qualities are not on file.

Participants were included only if at least one PBMC sample before ART initiation and at least two post-ART samples were available. All participants with HIV were treated in the United States of America. Before DNA extraction, cryopreserved samples of about 0.9-10 million PBMC were thawed and then washed. At the time of the earliest PBMC sample, participants with HIV were aged between roughly 23 and 60 years. PBMC samples were contributed by each participant from 1-4 timepoints before ART initiation and 2-8 timepoints after ART initiation, with a median of 7 samples. For every participant, serial HIV viral load, CD4+ T-cell count, ART history and demographic data were obtained. Genomic DNA was extracted from unsorted PBMC with a Qiagen kit on a QIAcube, with processing performed in batches of 12 samples. The immunoSEQ hsTCRB v3.0 assay was used at survey level resolution to sequence the TRB variable region. TRB sequencing targeted a depth of about 35,000-55,000 T-cell genomes per sample. TRB libraries were pooled and sequenced on an Illumina MiSeq using a v3 150-cycle kit. The original pipeline was this. Repertoire analysis was performed in R inside a reproducible Nextflow workflow that covered QC, data transformation and analysis. LymphoSeq2, an R package for exploring AIRR-Seq data, was used to implement custom analyses. A handful of samples that produced fewer than 5000 total TRB sequences were removed, so 180 or so HIV repertoires were analyzed. Among the 188 retained HIV repertoires, 55 to 65 were collected before ART initiation and 129 were collected after ART initiation. Each repertoire was downsampled to 5000 TRB nucleotide sequences, and summary statistics were averaged across 100 downsampling iterations. Only TRB sequences with CDR3 regions of at least seven amino acids were retained for analysis. A Shannon entropy-derived clonality score and the Gini coefficient were used to measure diversity. In the repertoire networks, any two of the top 5000 CDR3 amino acid sequences were connected whenever the two sequences differed by an edit distance of one. For TRB CDR3 amino acid sequences, antigen specificity groups and MHC restriction were predicted with GLIPH2. To flag known CMV, EBV, HIV or tissue antigen associations, CDR3 amino acid sequences were matched against VDJdb and McPAS-TCR. Pre-ART, post-ART and control groups were compared with Wilcoxon signed-rank tests and Holm-Bonferroni correction. TCRdb carries this immuneACCESS record with in-frame sequences only. Its versions omit some clonotypes, under half of them owing to an unresolved V gene in the studies checked, with the rest unexplained. V, J and clone size are those of that table, while D and trimming were read from the DNA. This sample has several thousand clones in its table, and 65% to 80% of those were observed once. The ten largest clones capture around 22% of the sample.

The chain links TRBV5-4 with TRBJ1-1; the D gene identity is not certain. The clonotype was recovered from a man aged 35 to 55 with HIV. Source: unsorted PBMCs, taken 1.1 years after starting antiretroviral therapy. The DNA reads as follows: TGTGCCAGCAGCTTGGTCGTCTTTAGGGAGAACACTGAAGCTTTCTTT. Its translation is CASSLVVFRENTEAFF.